The text below deals with one T cell receptor beta chain. As yet, its antigen is unknown. Sequencing templates came from extracted RNA that was reverse transcribed into cDNA. Sequencing used immunoSEQ multiplex PCR; TCRdb keeps in-frame clones, though not all of them. The table has some 110,000 clones, 50% to 75% seen once; the top ten hold roughly 30%. The data were taken from a study of CD8+ T cells in alopecia areata. Background on the study: Tofacitinib exposure lasted 6 to 18 months, followed by 6 months off drug.

Treatment given: oral pan-JAK inhibitor, 5-10 mg twice daily. General observations from the study: Lesional tissue from the scalp (especially in alopecia totalis/universalis) showed higher clonality than normal scalp. On tofacitinib, scalp and blood still held many of the expanded lesional clones.

The input for sequencing was CD8+ T cells sorted from blood, taken at week 4, from a patient treated with tofacitinib. The source is a human donor with alopecia areata.

CDR3 in DNA: TGTGCCAGCAGTCCAGGAGACACAGATACGCAGTATTTT. Amino acids: CASSPGDTDTQYF. The chain recombines TRBV28 with TRBJ2-3; D gene unclear. V was pared by 5 bases and J by 2 bases, with 8 bases between. CDR1 is MDHEN, CDR2 SYDVKM, per germline. This CDR3 spans 13 amino acids.